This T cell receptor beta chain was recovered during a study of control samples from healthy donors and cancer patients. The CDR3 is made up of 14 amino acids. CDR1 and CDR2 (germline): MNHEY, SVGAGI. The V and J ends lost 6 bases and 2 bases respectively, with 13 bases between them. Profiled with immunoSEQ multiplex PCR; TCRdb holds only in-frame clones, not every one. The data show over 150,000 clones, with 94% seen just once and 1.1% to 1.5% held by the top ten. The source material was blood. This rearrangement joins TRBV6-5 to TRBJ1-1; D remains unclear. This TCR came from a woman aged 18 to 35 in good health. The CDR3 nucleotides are TGTGCCAGCAGACCACCTTGGGGAAACACTGAAGCTTTCTTT. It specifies CASRPPWGNTEAFF.